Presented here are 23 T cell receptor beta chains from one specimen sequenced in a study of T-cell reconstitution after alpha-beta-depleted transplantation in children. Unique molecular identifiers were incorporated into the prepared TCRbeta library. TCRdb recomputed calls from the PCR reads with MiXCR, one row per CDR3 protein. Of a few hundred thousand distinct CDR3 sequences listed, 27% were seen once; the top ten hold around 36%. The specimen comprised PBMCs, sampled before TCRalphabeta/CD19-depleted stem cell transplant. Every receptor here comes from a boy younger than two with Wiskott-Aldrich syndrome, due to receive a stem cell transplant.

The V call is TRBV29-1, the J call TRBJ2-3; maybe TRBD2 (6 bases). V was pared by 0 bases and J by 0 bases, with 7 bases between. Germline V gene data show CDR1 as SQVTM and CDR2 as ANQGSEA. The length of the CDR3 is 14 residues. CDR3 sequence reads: CSVEDGGSTDTQYF. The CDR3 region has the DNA TGCAGCGTTGAAGATGGGGGGAGCACAGATACGCAGTATTTT.

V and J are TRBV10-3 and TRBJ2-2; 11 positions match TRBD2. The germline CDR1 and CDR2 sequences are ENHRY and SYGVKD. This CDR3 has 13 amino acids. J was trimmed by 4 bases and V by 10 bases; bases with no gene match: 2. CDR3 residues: CATGTSGTGELFF. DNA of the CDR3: TGTGCCACCGGGACTAGCGGCACCGGGGAGCTGTTTTTT.

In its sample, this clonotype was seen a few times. The CDR3 DNA reads as TGTGCCTGGACCCTAGGTAGCTCCTACGAGCAGTACTTC. This encodes CAWTLGSSYEQYF. This chain connects TRBV30 to TRBJ2-7; D gene unclear. This CDR3 spans 13 amino acids. Germline V gene sequence: CDR1 GTSNPN, CDR2 SVGIG (reference sequence). V lost 4 bases, J lost 0 bases, and 10 bases lay in between. Full variable domain (missing parts from reference TRBV30 and TRBJ2-7): SQTIHQWPATLVQPVGSPLSLECTVEGTSNPNLYWYRQAAGRGLQLLFYSVGIGQISSEVPQNLSASRPQDRQFILSSKKLLLSDSGFYLCAWTLGSSYEQYFGPGTRLTVT.

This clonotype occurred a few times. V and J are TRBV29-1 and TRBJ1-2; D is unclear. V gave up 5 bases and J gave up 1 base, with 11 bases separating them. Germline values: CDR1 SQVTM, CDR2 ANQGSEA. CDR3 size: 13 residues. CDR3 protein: CSVSRTDNYGYTF. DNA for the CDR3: TGCAGCGTTTCCAGGACCGATAACTATGGCTACACCTTC.

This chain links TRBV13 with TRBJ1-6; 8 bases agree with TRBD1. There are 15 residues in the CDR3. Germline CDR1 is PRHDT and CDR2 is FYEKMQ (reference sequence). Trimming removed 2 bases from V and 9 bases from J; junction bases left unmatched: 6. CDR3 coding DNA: TGTGCCAGCAGCTTACGGCAGGGGGCGGCTTCACCCCTCCACTTT. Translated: CASSLRQGAASPLHF.

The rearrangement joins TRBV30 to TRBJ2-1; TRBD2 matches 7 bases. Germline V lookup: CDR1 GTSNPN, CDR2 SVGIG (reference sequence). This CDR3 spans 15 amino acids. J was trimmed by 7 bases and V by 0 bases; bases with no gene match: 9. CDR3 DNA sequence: TGTGCCTGGAGTGTTCGCGGCGGGAGAAGGAATGAGCAGTTCTTC. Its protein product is CAWSVRGGRRNEQFF.

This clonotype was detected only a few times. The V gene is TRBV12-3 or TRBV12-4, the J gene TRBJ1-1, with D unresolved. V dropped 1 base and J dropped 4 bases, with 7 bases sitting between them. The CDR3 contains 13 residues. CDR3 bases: TGTGCCAGCAGTTTAGAGGTTGGCACTGAAGCTTTCTTT. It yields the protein CASSLEVGTEAFF.

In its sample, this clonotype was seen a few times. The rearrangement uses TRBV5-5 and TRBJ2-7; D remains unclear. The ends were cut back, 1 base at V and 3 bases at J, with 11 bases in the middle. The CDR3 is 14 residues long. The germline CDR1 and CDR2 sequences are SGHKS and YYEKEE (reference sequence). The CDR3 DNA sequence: TGTGCCAGCAGCTTGAGGGTCTCTTACTACGAGCAGTACTTC. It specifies CASSLRVSYYEQYF.

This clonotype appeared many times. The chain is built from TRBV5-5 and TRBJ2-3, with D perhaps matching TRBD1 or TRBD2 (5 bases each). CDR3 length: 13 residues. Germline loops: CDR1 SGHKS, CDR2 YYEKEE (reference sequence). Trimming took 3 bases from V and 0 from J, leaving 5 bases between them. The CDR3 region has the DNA TGTGCCAGCAGCTGGGGGAGCACAGATACGCAGTATTTT. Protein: CASSWGSTDTQYF.

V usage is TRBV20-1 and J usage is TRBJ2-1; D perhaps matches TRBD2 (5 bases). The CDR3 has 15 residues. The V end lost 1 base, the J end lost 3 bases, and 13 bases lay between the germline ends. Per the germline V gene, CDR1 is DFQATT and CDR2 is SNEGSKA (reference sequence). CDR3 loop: CSARVRGSIYNEQFF. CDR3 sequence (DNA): TGCAGTGCTAGAGTACGTGGGAGTATCTACAATGAGCAGTTCTTC.

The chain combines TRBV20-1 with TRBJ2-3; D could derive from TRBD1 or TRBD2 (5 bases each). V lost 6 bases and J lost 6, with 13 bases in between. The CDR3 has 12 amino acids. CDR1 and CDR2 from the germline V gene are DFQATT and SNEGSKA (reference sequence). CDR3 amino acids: CSASGTIDTQYF. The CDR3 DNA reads TGCAGTGCCTCCGGGACGATCGATACGCAGTATTTT.

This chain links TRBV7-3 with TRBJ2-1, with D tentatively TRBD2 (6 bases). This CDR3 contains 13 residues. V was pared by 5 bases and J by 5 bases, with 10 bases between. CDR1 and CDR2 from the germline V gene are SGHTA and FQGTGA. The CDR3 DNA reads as TGTGCCAGCAGCCCGACTAGGGACAATGAGCAGTTCTTC. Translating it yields CASSPTRDNEQFF. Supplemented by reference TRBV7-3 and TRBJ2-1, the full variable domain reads GAGVSQTPSNKVTEKGKYVELRCDPISGHTALYWYRQSLGQGPEFLIYFQGTGAADDSGLPNDRFFAVRPEGSVSTLKIQRTERGDSAVYLCASSPTRDNEQFFGPGTRLTVL.

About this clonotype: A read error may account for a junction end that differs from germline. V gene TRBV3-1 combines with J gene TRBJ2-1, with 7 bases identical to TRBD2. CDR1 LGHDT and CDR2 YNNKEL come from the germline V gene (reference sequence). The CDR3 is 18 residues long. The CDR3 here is CATSQAPLVAGVYNEQFF. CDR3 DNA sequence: TGTGCCACCAGCCAAGCCCCATTGGTTGCGGGGGTCTACAATGAGCAGTTCTTC.

The CDR3 reads CASSEGGWVKNIQYF. CDR3 sequence (DNA): TGTGCCAGCAGTGAAGGGGGTTGGGTCAAAAACATTCAGTACTTC. The J gene is TRBJ2-4, the V gene TRBV25-1; either TRBD1 or TRBD2 may supply D (5 bases each). Germline V gene data show CDR1 as MGHDK and CDR2 as SYGVNS. This CDR3 has 15 amino acids. V lost 2 bases and J lost 3, with 11 bases in between. Supplemented by reference TRBV25-1 and TRBJ2-4, the full variable domain reads EADIYQTPRYLVIGTGKKITLECSQTMGHDKMYWYQQDPGMELHLIHYSYGVNSTEKGDLSSESTVSRIRTEHFPLTLESARPSHTSQYLCASSEGGWVKNIQYFGAGTRLSVL.

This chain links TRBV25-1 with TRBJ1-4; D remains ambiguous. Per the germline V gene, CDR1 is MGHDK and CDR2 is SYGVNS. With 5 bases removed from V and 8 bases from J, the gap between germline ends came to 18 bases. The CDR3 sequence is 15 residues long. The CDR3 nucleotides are TGTGCCAGCAGTAGTGTCGGACGGGCGACCGAAAAACTGTTTTTT. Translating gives CASSSVGRATEKLFF.

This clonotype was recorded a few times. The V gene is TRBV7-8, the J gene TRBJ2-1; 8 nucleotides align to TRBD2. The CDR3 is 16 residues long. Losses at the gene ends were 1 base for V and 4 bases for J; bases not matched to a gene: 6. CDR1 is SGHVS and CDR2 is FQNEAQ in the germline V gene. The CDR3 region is CASSLGSGSGYNEQFF. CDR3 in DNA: TGTGCCAGCAGCTTAGGAAGCGGGAGTGGGTACAATGAGCAGTTCTTC.

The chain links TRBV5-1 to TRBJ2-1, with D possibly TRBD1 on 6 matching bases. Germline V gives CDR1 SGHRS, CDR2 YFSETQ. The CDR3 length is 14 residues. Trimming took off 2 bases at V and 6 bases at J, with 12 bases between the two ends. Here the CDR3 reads CASSFDRLLNEQFF. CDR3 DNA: TGCGCCAGCAGCTTTGACAGGTTACTCAATGAGCAGTTCTTC.

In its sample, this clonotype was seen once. The CDR3 sequence is CSAPDGTSYEQYF. The CDR3 coding sequence is TGCAGTGCCCCCGACGGTACCTCCTACGAGCAGTACTTC. The V and J genes are TRBV20-1 and TRBJ2-7; D is ambiguous. The germline gives CDR1 DFQATT, CDR2 SNEGSKA (reference sequence). V was pared by 6 bases and J by 0 bases, with 12 bases between. This CDR3 has 13 residues.

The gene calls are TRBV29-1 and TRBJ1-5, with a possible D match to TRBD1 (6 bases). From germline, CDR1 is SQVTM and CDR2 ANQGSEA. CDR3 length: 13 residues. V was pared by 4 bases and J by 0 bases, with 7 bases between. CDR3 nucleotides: TGCAGCGTTGGGGGACATAGCAATCAGCCCCAGCATTTT. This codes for CSVGGHSNQPQHF.

CDR3 amino acids: CAISESIVSEQYF. The CDR3 coding sequence is TGTGCCATCAGTGAGTCGATAGTCTCGGAGCAGTACTTC. The rearrangement links TRBV10-3 to TRBJ2-7; D remains ambiguous. CDR1 and CDR2 (germline): ENHRY, SYGVKD. There are 13 residues in the CDR3. Trimming left V 0 bases short and J 7 bases short, with 10 bases between.

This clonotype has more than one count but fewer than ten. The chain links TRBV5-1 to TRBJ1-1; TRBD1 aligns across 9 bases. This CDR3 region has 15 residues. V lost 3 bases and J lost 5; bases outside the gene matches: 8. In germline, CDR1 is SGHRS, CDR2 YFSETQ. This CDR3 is CASSWGQGMGTEAFF. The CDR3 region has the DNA TGCGCCAGCAGCTGGGGACAGGGTATGGGGACTGAAGCTTTCTTT.

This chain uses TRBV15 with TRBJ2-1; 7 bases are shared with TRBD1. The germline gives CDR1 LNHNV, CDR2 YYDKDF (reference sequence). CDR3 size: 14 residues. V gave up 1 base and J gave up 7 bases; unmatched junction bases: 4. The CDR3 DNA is TGTGCCACCAGCAGAGGACAGGGTGGAAATGAGCAGTTCTTC. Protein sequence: CATSRGQGGNEQFF.

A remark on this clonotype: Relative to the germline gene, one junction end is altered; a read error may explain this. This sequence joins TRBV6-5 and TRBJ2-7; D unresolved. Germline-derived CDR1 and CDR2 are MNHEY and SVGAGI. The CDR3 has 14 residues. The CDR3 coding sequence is TGTGCCATCAGTTACTCGGGTAGGCCCTACGAGCAGTACTTC. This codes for CAISYSGRPYEQYF.